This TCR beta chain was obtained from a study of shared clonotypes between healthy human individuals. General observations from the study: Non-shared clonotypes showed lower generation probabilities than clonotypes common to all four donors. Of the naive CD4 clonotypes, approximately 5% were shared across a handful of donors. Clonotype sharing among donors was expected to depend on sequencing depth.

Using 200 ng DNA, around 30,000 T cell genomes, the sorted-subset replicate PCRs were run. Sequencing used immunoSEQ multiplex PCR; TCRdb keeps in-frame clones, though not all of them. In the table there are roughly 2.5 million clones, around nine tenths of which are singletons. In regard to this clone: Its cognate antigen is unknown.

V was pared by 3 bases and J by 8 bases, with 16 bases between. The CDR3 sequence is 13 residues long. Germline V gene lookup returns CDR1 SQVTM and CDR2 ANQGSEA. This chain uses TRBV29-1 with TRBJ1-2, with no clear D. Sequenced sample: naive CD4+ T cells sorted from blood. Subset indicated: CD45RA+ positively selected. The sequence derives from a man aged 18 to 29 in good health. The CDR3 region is CSVDWHLGIGYTF. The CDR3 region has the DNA TGCAGCGTTGATTGGCATTTGGGGATAGGCTACACCTTC.